This paragraph reports one T cell receptor beta chain. Its cognate antigen is unknown. The CDR3 extends over 14 amino acids. Per the germline V gene, CDR1 is GTSNPN and CDR2 is SVGIG (reference sequence). The germline V and J ends were trimmed by 6 bases and 0 bases, with 12 bases remaining between them. This entry belongs to a study of cytomegalovirus exposure and HLA in healthy donors. With 60 Vbeta and 13 Jbeta primers, the PCR was carried out. Profiled with immunoSEQ multiplex PCR; TCRdb holds only in-frame clones, not every one. The sample records around 100,000 clones, about three quarters being singletons. Regarding the study as a whole: In vitro checks showed that a few CMV-associated chains really do target CMV antigens. A later examination showed that TCR association rates differed by HLA locus, with DRB1 most and HLA-C fewest.

The chain is built from TRBV30 and TRBJ1-5; D is uncertain. Sequencing was performed on PBMCs. The origin of this receptor is a young woman in good health and CMV-seropositive. The CDR3 is CACAGRISNQPQHF. In nucleotides, the CDR3 is TGTGCCTGTGCGGGGAGAATTAGCAATCAGCCCCAGCATTTT.